These 27 T cell receptor beta chains originate from one sample sequenced in a study of blood T cell repertoires in COVID-19. Clones were read by immunoSEQ multiplex PCR, and TCRdb kept only the in-frame ones, dropping some. The sample lists about 45,000 clones, 90% to 95% occurring once. Source material: peripheral blood. These receptors were taken from a man aged 45-65 years with COVID-19, enrolled during active disease.

The chain uses TRBV18 and TRBJ1-1, with D possibly matching TRBD1 (5 bases). CDR3 size: 14 residues. V was cut by 3 bases and J by 5 bases, with 13 bases left in between. Germline CDR1 is KGHSH and CDR2 is LQKENI. The CDR3: CASSPPGGETEAFF. Written as DNA, the CDR3 is TGTGCCAGCTCACCCCCGGGGGGGGAAACTGAAGCTTTCTTT.

This clone was recorded once. The chain carries TRBV7-3 and TRBJ2-7, with a possible D match to TRBD1 (8 bases). The CDR3 sequence is 15 residues long. Germline V CDR1 and CDR2: SGHTA, FQGTGA. The V and J ends lost 5 bases and 2 bases respectively, with 16 bases between them. In DNA form, the CDR3 reads TGTGCCAGCAGCCAAGGACAGGGACTAACCTACGAGCAGTACTTC. It codes for CASSQGQGLTYEQYF.

The chain links TRBV4-1 to TRBJ2-5; TRBD2 might be the D (6 bases). This CDR3 has 14 amino acids. Trimming stripped 0 bases from V and 9 bases from J, with 14 bases between. The V gene's germline CDR1 is MGHRA and CDR2 YSYEKL. The CDR3 DNA is TGCGCCAGCAGCCAAGATCGAGGGCTAGCGCCCCAGTACTTC. Protein product: CASSQDRGLAPQYF.

The chain is built from TRBV7-2 and TRBJ1-1; 7 positions agree with TRBD1. The ends lost 5 bases at V and 1 base at J; junction bases unmatched: 7. Germline CDR1 and CDR2: SGHTA and FQGNSA. The CDR3 is 15 amino acids. CDR3 bases: TGTGCCAGCAGCCCTTGGGACAGCGGGAACACTGAAGCTTTCTTT. This codes for CASSPWDSGNTEAFF.

V gene TRBV7-6 combines with J gene TRBJ2-7; 13 nucleotides agree with TRBD2. CDR1 and CDR2 from the germline V gene are SGHVS and FNYEAQ. After removal of 5 bases from V and 3 bases from J, the junction contained 4 bases not matched to a gene. This CDR3 comprises 15 residues. CDR3 DNA sequence: TGTGCCAGCAGCACGGGACTAGCGGGACACTACGAGCAGTACTTC. It is translated as CASSTGLAGHYEQYF.

The chain couples TRBV28 to TRBJ2-1, with 7 bases aligning to TRBD2. Germline CDR1 and CDR2: MDHEN and SYDVKM. After removal of 4 bases from V and 4 bases from J, the junction contained 10 bases not matched to a gene. The CDR3 is 16 residues long. The CDR3 protein is CASSSGLPGLYNEQFF. CDR3 DNA sequence: TGTGCCAGCAGTTCGGGACTACCTGGGCTATACAATGAGCAGTTCTTC.

The chain has TRBV27 and TRBJ2-7, with D maybe TRBD1 (6 bases). The germline gives CDR1 MNHEY, CDR2 SMNVEV (reference sequence). The ends were cut back, 6 bases at V and 9 bases at J, with 18 bases in the middle. This CDR3 has 13 amino acids. CDR3 DNA sequence: TGTGCCAGCAGCCCCCAGAGGACAGTCGGGCAGTACTTC. It is translated as CASSPQRTVGQYF.

The chain joins TRBV15 to TRBJ1-1, with a weak D call TRBD1 (6 bases). The CDR3 is 15 residues long. The germline V and J ends were trimmed by 1 base and 3 bases, with 12 bases remaining between them. Germline CDR1 and CDR2: LNHNV and YYDKDF (reference sequence). CDR3 loop: CATSRVQGGDTEAFF. The CDR3 bases are TGTGCCACCAGCAGAGTACAGGGTGGCGACACTGAAGCTTTCTTT.

This chain joins TRBV5-4 and TRBJ2-3, with 10 bases lining up with TRBD1. CDR3 length equals 16 residues. Per the germline V gene, CDR1 is SGHNT and CDR2 is YYREEE (reference sequence). With V trimmed by 5 bases and J by 5 bases, 11 bases remained unmatched. Written as DNA, the CDR3 is TGTGCCAGCAGTACGGAGACAGGGGGCAGGGGAGATACGCAGTATTTT. This translates into CASSTETGGRGDTQYF.

V and J are TRBV28 and TRBJ2-1; 10 bases are shared with TRBD1. This CDR3 comprises 16 residues. V was clipped by 4 bases and J by 5 bases; unmatched bases: 8. Germline CDR1 MDHEN, CDR2 SYDVKM. The CDR3 protein is CASSSPGTGAHNEQFF. As DNA, the CDR3 is TGTGCCAGCAGTTCACCCGGGACAGGGGCTCACAATGAGCAGTTCTTC.

The genes are TRBV11-2 and TRBJ1-2, with unresolved D. V was shortened by 6 bases and J by 4 bases, with 15 bases between the two germline ends. Germline V CDR1 and CDR2: SGHAT, FQNNGV. The CDR3 loop spans 14 amino acids. The CDR3 region is CASRDLIGSYGYTF. CDR3 in DNA: TGTGCCAGCAGGGACTTAATCGGGAGCTATGGCTACACCTTC.

This rearrangement joins TRBV29-1 to TRBJ2-1; 9 nucleotides agree with TRBD2. Germline V gene sequence: CDR1 SQVTM, CDR2 ANQGSEA. The CDR3 length is 17 residues. V gave up 7 bases and J gave up 2 bases; unmatched junction bases: 15. The CDR3 protein is CSGNSGSGGGPYNEQFF. DNA of the CDR3: TGCAGCGGGAATAGCGGGAGTGGGGGTGGGCCCTACAATGAGCAGTTCTTC.

The CDR3 loop is CASSPSDRAYNEQFF. The CDR3 coding sequence is TGTGCCAGCAGCCCCTCCGACAGGGCCTACAATGAGCAGTTCTTC. The chain is built from TRBV7-3 and TRBJ2-1; 7 bases match TRBD1. The germline V gene encodes CDR1 SGHTA and CDR2 FQGTGA. The CDR3 is 15 residues long. V was pared by 5 bases and J by 2 bases, with 6 bases of the junction left unmatched.

The chain recombines TRBV7-2 with TRBJ1-2; D unresolved. Trimming stripped 3 bases from V and 0 bases from J, with 11 bases between. The CDR3 loop spans 15 amino acids. Germline-derived CDR1 and CDR2 are SGHTA and FQGNSA. The CDR3: CASSLGGSTNYGYTF. The CDR3 bases are TGTGCCAGCAGCTTGGGAGGGAGTACTAACTATGGCTACACCTTC.

This chain joins TRBV7-9 and TRBJ1-2; perhaps TRBD1 as D (6 bases). CDR3 length equals 14 residues. Trimming removed 5 bases from V and 4 bases from J, with 14 bases in between. Germline V gene lookup returns CDR1 SEHNR and CDR2 FQNEAQ (reference sequence). The DNA of the CDR3 is TGTGCCAGCAGCGAGGGGGGGCTCGCCTATGGCTACACCTTC. Protein: CASSEGGLAYGYTF.

Here the CDR3 DNA reads TGTGCCAGTAGTATTATGGCAGCGGGCAATCAGCCCCAGCATTTT. Its translation: CASSIMAAGNQPQHF. The chain has TRBV19 and TRBJ1-5; D is ambiguous. The germline CDR1 and CDR2 sequences are LNHDA and SQIVND (reference sequence). The CDR3 is made up of 15 amino acids. Trimming took 3 bases from V and 2 from J, leaving 11 bases between them.

The chain uses TRBV21-1 and TRBJ2-1; no check of the table's D call, TRBD2, against the DNA was made. TRBV21-1 is recorded as a pseudogene. This CDR3 has 16 residues. CDR3 region: CASSPRLAGGRHEQFF. In DNA form, the CDR3 reads TGTGCCAGCAGCCCCCGGTTAGCGGGAGGTCGTCATGAGCAGTTCTTC.

V gene TRBV5-1 combines with J gene TRBJ2-3, with TRBD1 matching 7 bases. The CDR3 is 14 amino acids. V was pared by 1 base and J by 5 bases, with 4 bases of the junction left unmatched. The germline V gene encodes CDR1 SGHRS and CDR2 YFSETQ. This chain's CDR3 is CASSLRGGRDTQYF. The CDR3, as DNA: TGCGCCAGCAGCTTGAGAGGGGGCAGAGATACGCAGTATTTT. The variable domain in full, with the rest retrieved from reference TRBV5-1 and TRBJ2-3, is KAGVTQTPRYLIKTRGQQVTLSCSPISGHRSVSWYQQTPGQGLQFLFEYFSETQRNKGNFPGRFSGRQFSNSRSEMNVSTLELGDSALYLCASSLRGGRDTQYFGPGTRLTVL.

The chain has TRBV6-6 and TRBJ2-2; 11 positions agree with TRBD2. The CDR3 spans 16 residues. Trimming took 2 bases from V and 6 from J; bases not matched to a gene: 5. Germline assignment: CDR1 MNHNY and CDR2 SVGAGI (reference sequence). CDR3 bases: TGTGCCAGCAGTTACGTCTTAGCGGGAGGGGCCGGGGAGCTGTTTTTT. Translation gives CASSYVLAGGAGELFF.

The table lists this clone with a count of one. V gene TRBV5-1 combines with J gene TRBJ2-1; 14 bases match TRBD2. The germline CDR1 and CDR2 sequences are SGHRS and YFSETQ. CDR3 length: 18 amino acids. Losses at the gene ends were 8 bases for V and 2 bases for J; bases not matched to a gene: 12. This chain's CDR3 is CASPTSGRARRTYNEQFF. In DNA form, the CDR3 reads TGCGCCAGTCCGACTAGCGGGAGGGCCCGACGTACCTACAATGAGCAGTTCTTC.

The V and J genes are TRBV10-3 and TRBJ2-5; TRBD2 aligns across 10 bases. Germline V gene sequence: CDR1 ENHRY, CDR2 SYGVKD. CDR3 length equals 15 residues. V lost 5 bases to trimming and J lost 2 bases; unmatched junction nucleotides: 5. DNA of the CDR3: TGTGCCATCAGTTCTAGCGGGAGAGGGCAAGAGACCCAGTACTTC. This sequence encodes CAISSSGRGQETQYF.

This rearrangement joins TRBV12-5 to TRBJ2-1; TRBD2 agrees at 14 bases. Germline V gene data show CDR1 as LGHNT and CDR2 as FRNRAP. There are 16 residues in the CDR3. The J segment lost 8 bases and the V segment lost 6 bases, leaving 9 bases of the junction unmatched. DNA of the CDR3: TGTGCTAGTGGCCCAGGACTAGCGGGAGGTGGCGATGAGCAGTTCTTC. Amino acids: CASGPGLAGGGDEQFF.

The chain couples TRBV18 to TRBJ2-3; TRBD2 aligns across 7 bases. The CDR3 is 15 amino acids. The trim removed 4 bases at V and 2 bases at J, leaving 6 bases unmatched. Germline V gene data show CDR1 as KGHSH and CDR2 as LQKENI. The CDR3 DNA sequence: TGTGCCAGCTCACTCCTTCTAGCGGCCACAGATACGCAGTATTTT. Its protein is CASSLLLAATDTQYF.

The J gene is TRBJ2-2, the V gene TRBV24-1, with a possible D match to TRBD1 (5 bases). CDR1 is KGHDR and CDR2 is SFDVKD in the germline V gene. Trimming took off 0 bases at V and 7 bases at J, with 14 bases between the two ends. The CDR3 is 16 amino acids. The CDR3 DNA reads TGTGCCACCAGTGATTTGGTCCAGGGCATTGTCGGGGAGCTGTTTTTT. Translating gives CATSDLVQGIVGELFF.

The chain couples TRBV5-6 to TRBJ2-1, with D unresolved. Per germline, CDR1 SGHDT and CDR2 YYEEEE. The V end lost 1 base, the J end lost 9 bases, and 14 bases lay between the germline ends. CDR3 size: 14 residues. The CDR3, as DNA: TGTGCCAGCAGCTTGAGAGGAGTCCTTAGTGAGCAGTTCTTC. Its protein is CASSLRGVLSEQFF.

V gene TRBV12-5 combines with J gene TRBJ1-3; TRBD1 agrees at 11 bases. Trimming took 5 bases from V and 4 from J; bases not matched to a gene: 4. The CDR3 runs 15 residues. Germline lookup yields CDR1 LGHNT and CDR2 FRNRAP. This CDR3 reads CASGPRTGGGNTIYF. The DNA of the CDR3 is TGTGCTAGTGGTCCCCGGACAGGGGGCGGAAACACCATATATTTT. The variable domain in full, with the rest retrieved from reference TRBV12-5 and TRBJ1-3, is DARVTQTPRHKVTEMGQEVTMRCQPILGHNTVFWYRQTMMQGLELLAYFRNRAPLDDSGMPKDRFSAEMPDATLATLKIQPSEPRDSAVYFCASGPRTGGGNTIYFGEGSWLTVV.

J is TRBJ1-4 and V is TRBV19, with D unresolved. Germline V gene sequence: CDR1 LNHDA, CDR2 SQIVND (reference sequence). This CDR3 spans 14 amino acids. Trimming left V 4 bases short and J 8 bases short, with 14 bases between. In nucleotides, the CDR3 is TGTGCCAGTAGTACGGCAGGAGGCAACGAAAAACTGTTTTTT. This encodes CASSTAGGNEKLFF.